The present entry profiles one T cell receptor beta chain with its context. The germline V gene has CDR1 SGHTA and CDR2 FQGNSA. This CDR3 spans 15 amino acids. J gave up 3 bases and V 8 bases, and 9 bases lay outside the gene matches. The data belong to a study of cytomegalovirus exposure and HLA in healthy donors. The PCR used 60 Vbeta and 13 Jbeta primers. Sequencing was performed with immunoSEQ multiplex PCR; in TCRdb, only in-frame clones are kept and a portion is missing. The sample lists around 150,000 clones, just under 65% seen once, with approximately 6.5% in the top ten. The sample taken for sequencing was PBMCs. The chain couples TRBV7-2 to TRBJ1-3; TRBD1 agrees at 8 bases. The clonotype originates from a woman aged 55-70 years in good health and CMV-seropositive. DNA for the CDR3: TGTGCCAGCGGCCGGGACAGGTCTCTTGGAAACACCATATATTTT. Translation: CASGRDRSLGNTIYF. Looking up the rest from reference TRBV7-2 and TRBJ1-3 gives the full variable domain: GAGVSQSPSNKVTEKGKDVELRCDPISGHTALYWYRQSLGQGLEFLIYFQGNSAPDKSGLPSDRFSAERTGGSVSTLTIQRTQQEDSAVYLCASGRDRSLGNTIYFGEGSWLTVV.